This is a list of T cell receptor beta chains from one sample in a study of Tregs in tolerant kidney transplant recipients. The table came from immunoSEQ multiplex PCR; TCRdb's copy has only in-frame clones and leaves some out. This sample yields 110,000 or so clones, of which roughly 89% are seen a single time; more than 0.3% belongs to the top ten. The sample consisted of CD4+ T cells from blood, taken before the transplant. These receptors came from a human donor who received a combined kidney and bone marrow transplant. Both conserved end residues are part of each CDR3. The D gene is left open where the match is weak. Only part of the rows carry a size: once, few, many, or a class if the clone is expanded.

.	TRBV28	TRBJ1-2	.	CASSTSAGMGYGYTF	TGTGCCAGCAGCACCTCGGCAGGAATGGGCTATGGCTACACCTTC
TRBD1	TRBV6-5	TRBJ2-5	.	CASSYSGGTGSETQYF	TGTGCCAGCAGTTACTCAGGCGGGACAGGGAGCGAGACCCAGTACTTC
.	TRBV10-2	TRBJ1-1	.	CASRGLMNTEAFF	TGCGCCAGCAGAGGACTGATGAACACTGAAGCTTTCTTT
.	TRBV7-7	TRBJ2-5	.	CASSQERRETQYF	TGTGCCAGCAGCCAAGAGAGGCGGGAGACCCAGTACTTC
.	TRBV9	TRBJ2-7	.	CASSVVNGEQYF	TGTGCCAGCAGCGTAGTTAACGGGGAGCAGTACTTC
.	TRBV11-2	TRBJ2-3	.	CASSLGGSTDTQYF	TGTGCCAGCAGCTTAGGCGGGAGCACAGATACGCAGTATTTT
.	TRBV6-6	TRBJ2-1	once	CASSVQGGAGVEQFF	TGTGCCAGCAGCGTACAGGGGGGCGCGGGGGTTGAGCAGTTCTTC
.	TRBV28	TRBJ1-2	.	CASTPPGYGYTF	TGTGCCAGCACTCCACCGGGCTATGGCTACACCTTC
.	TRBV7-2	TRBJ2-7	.	CASSFRGGPCYEQYF	TGTGCCAGCAGCTTTAGGGGGGGCCCCTGCTACGAGCAGTACTTC
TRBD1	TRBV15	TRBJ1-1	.	CATSRGATGGRNTEAFF	TGTGCCACCAGCAGGGGAGCGACAGGGGGCCGAAACACTGAAGCTTTCTTT
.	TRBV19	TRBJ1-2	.	CASRQGGYYGYTF	TGTGCCAGCAGGCAGGGAGGCTACTATGGCTACACCTTC
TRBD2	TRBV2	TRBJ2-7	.	CASKTSGRALNEQYF	TGTGCCAGCAAGACTAGCGGGAGGGCTCTGAACGAGCAGTACTTC
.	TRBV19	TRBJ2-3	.	CASSMWLAGPDTQYF	TGTGCCAGTAGTATGTGGCTAGCAGGACCAGATACGCAGTATTTT
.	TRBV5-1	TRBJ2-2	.	CASSRTTPNTGELFF	TGCGCCAGCAGTCGTACAACCCCGAACACCGGGGAGCTGTTTTTT
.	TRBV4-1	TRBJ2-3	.	CASSQGDTYTDTQYF	TGCGCCAGCAGCCAGGGGGACACATACACAGATACGCAGTATTTT
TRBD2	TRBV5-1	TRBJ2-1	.	CASSLRGGGNNEQFF	TGCGCCAGCAGCTTGAGGGGCGGGGGAAACAATGAGCAGTTCTTC
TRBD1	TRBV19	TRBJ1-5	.	CASSSNLRDRGGQPQHF	TGTGCCAGTAGTTCCAACCTCCGGGACAGGGGCGGGCAGCCCCAGCATTTT
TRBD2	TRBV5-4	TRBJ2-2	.	CASSLAGGGNTGELFF	TGTGCCAGCAGCTTGGCCGGCGGGGGGAACACCGGGGAGCTGTTTTTT
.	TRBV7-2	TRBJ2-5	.	CASSLALAHQETQYF	TGTGCCAGCAGCTTAGCCTTGGCACACCAAGAGACCCAGTACTTC
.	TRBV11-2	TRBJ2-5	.	CASSWALETQYF	TGTGCCAGCAGCTGGGCCCTTGAGACCCAGTACTTC
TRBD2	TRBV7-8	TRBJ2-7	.	CASSFGGTSGGPSYEQYF	TGTGCCAGCAGCTTCGGTGGGACTAGCGGGGGGCCCTCCTACGAGCAGTACTTC
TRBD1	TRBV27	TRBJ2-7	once	CASSQSDRGYEQYF	TGTGCCAGCAGTCAATCGGACAGGGGCTACGAGCAGTACTTC
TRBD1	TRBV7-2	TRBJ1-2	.	CASSLVGRGTGGYTF	TGTGCCAGCAGCTTAGTAGGCAGGGGGACAGGAGGCTACACCTTC
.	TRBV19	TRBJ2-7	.	CASSTGIRAYEQYF	TGTGCCAGCAGTACGGGGATTCGTGCCTACGAGCAGTACTTC
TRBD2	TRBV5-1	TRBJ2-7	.	CASSPGTSGTYEQYF	TGCGCCAGCAGCCCCGGGACTAGCGGTACCTACGAGCAGTACTTC
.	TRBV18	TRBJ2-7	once	CASSRQGEDEQYF	TGTGCCAGCTCACGGCAGGGGGAGGACGAGCAGTACTTC
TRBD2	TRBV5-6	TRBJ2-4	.	CASSPGLAGKNIQYF	TGTGCCAGCAGCCCGGGACTAGCGGGAAAAAACATTCAGTACTTC
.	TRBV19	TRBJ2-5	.	CASSIIVRPGGEETQYF	TGTGCCAGTAGTATAATCGTCCGGCCCGGCGGTGAAGAGACCCAGTACTTC
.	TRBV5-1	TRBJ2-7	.	CASSLAGGPLYEQYF	TGCGCCAGCAGCTTGGCCGGGGGGCCTTTGTACGAGCAGTACTTC
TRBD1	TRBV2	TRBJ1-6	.	CASSEPVGGVNPPLHF	TGTGCCAGCAGTGAACCTGTAGGGGGCGTCAATCCACCCCTCCACTTT
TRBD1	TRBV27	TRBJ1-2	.	CASSLQGARNYGYTF	TGTGCCAGCAGTTTACAGGGGGCTAGAAACTATGGCTACACCTTC
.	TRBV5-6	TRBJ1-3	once	CASSFMGSSGNTIYF	TGTGCCAGCAGCTTCATGGGGAGCTCTGGAAACACCATATATTTT
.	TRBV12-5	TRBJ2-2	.	CASGLVPNQPELFF	TGTGCTAGTGGTTTGGTACCGAATCAACCGGAGCTGTTTTTT
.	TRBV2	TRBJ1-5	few	CASSDRHSNQPQHF	TGTGCCAGCAGCGACAGGCATAGCAATCAGCCCCAGCATTTT
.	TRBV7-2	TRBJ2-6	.	CASSLARQTGNVLTF	TGTGCCAGCAGCTTAGCGAGGCAGACTGGCAACGTCCTGACTTTC
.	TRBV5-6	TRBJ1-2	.	CASSTDRGPFSYTF	TGTGCCAGCAGCACTGACCGGGGTCCGTTTAGCTACACCTTC
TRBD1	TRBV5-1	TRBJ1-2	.	CASSLHTGGANYGYTF	TGCGCCAGCAGCTTACATACAGGGGGGGCTAACTATGGCTACACCTTC
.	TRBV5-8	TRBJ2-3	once	CASSLEVGGRSSTDTQYF	TGTGCCAGCAGCTTGGAAGTCGGAGGGCGCTCTAGCACAGATACGCAGTATTTT
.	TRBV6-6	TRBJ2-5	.	CASSYRETQYF	TGTGCCAGCAGTTACCGGGAGACCCAGTACTTC
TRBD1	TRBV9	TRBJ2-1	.	CASSPRRDRVFDEQFF	TGTGCCAGCAGCCCACGCCGGGACAGGGTTTTCGATGAGCAGTTCTTC
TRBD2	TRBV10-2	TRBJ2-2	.	CANQHDGLAIKSGELFF	TGCGCCAATCAGCACGATGGACTAGCGATAAAGTCCGGGGAGCTGTTTTTT
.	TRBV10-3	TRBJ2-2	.	CAISESGGLAANTGELFF	TGTGCCATCAGTGAGTCCGGGGGGCTAGCGGCGAACACCGGGGAGCTGTTTTTT
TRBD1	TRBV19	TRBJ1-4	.	CASSQRTGGDEKLFF	TGTGCCAGTAGCCAACGGACAGGGGGCGACGAAAAACTGTTTTTT
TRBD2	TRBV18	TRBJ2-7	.	CASSPPGGEQYF	TGTGCCAGCTCACCACCCGGGGGGGAGCAGTACTTC
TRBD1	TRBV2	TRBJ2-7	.	CASSEVRRQGAGEQYF	TGTGCCAGCAGTGAAGTGAGGCGACAGGGGGCCGGGGAGCAGTACTTC
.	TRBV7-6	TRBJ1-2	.	CASSERGKNGYTF	TGTGCCAGCAGCGAAAGGGGGAAAAATGGCTACACCTTC
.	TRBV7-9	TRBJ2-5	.	CASSRGVGEVETQYF	TGTGCCAGCAGCAGAGGGGTAGGGGAGGTAGAGACCCAGTACTTC
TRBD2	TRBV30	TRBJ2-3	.	CAWYLAGVHVGTDTQYF	TGTGCCTGGTATCTAGCGGGAGTGCATGTGGGCACAGATACGCAGTATTTT
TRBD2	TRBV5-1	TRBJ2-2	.	CASSLAPYSGANTGELFF	TGCGCCAGCAGCTTGGCACCCTATAGCGGGGCGAACACCGGGGAGCTGTTTTTT
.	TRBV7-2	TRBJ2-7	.	CASTRRGAYEQYF	TGTGCCAGCACCCGAAGAGGAGCTTACGAGCAGTACTTC
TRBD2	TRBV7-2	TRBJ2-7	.	CASSLGASGSLYEQYF	TGTGCCAGCAGCTTAGGGGCTAGCGGGAGCCTCTACGAGCAGTACTTC
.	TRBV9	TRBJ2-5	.	CASSVLQGRFETQYF	TGTGCCAGCAGCGTACTACAGGGACGATTCGAGACCCAGTACTTC
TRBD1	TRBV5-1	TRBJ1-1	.	CASSLTRGQPLVAEAFF	TGCGCCAGCAGCTTGACCAGGGGACAGCCCCTTGTAGCTGAAGCTTTCTTT
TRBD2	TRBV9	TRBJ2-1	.	CASSARGAGEWYNEQFF	TGTGCCAGCAGCGCCCGGGGAGCGGGAGAGTGGTACAATGAGCAGTTCTTC
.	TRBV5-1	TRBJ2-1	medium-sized	CASSFRTSGNEQFF	TGCGCCAGCAGCTTCCGCACAAGCGGCAATGAGCAGTTCTTC